Below are 4 T cell receptor beta chains sequenced from a single sample in a study of T-cell memory formation after mild COVID-19. In TCRdb, the 5' RACE reads were re-called with MiXCR into one record per CDR3 protein. Of around 340,000 distinct CDR3 sequences in the sample, approximately 15% were seen once. Sequencing was done on a sample of PBMCs or a T cell subset sorted from them (not recorded which). Source of these receptors: a man aged 18 to 30 who had mild COVID-19 (a few samples of this study predate the infection). Cell type and time point are not known.

The chain uses TRBV6-5 and TRBJ1-6; 10 bases fit TRBD1. The length of the CDR3 is 15 residues. V lost 4 bases, J lost 10 bases, and 7 bases stayed unmatched. Germline loops: CDR1 MNHEY, CDR2 SVGAGI. In nucleotides, the CDR3 is TGTGCCAGCAGTTCCTGGGACAGGGGACGATCACCCCTCCACTTT. Residues: CASSSWDRGRSPLHF.

The CDR3 DNA is TGTGCCAGCAGTTACTGGGCTAGCTCCTATAATTCACCCCTCCACTTT. Amino acids: CASSYWASSYNSPLHF. The chain combines TRBV6-5 with TRBJ1-6, with D unclear. Germline V gives CDR1 MNHEY, CDR2 SVGAGI. Trimming shortened V by 1 base and J by 0 bases, and 7 bases separated the two germline ends. The CDR3 totals 16 residues.

In its sample, this clonotype was seen a few times. This chain connects TRBV6-5 to TRBJ1-5; maybe TRBD1 (6 bases). From germline, CDR1 is MNHEY and CDR2 SVGAGI. V gave up 0 bases and J gave up 4 bases, with 10 bases separating them. This CDR3 is built from 15 residues. The CDR3 sequence is CASSYSIRGNQPQHF. CDR3 coding DNA: TGTGCCAGCAGTTACTCGATCAGGGGTAATCAGCCCCAGCATTTT.

This clonotype appeared a few times. The chain uses TRBV7-9 and TRBJ2-7; weak D call: TRBD2 (6 bases). There are 11 residues in the CDR3. The V end was cut by 5 bases, the J end by 11 bases, with 13 bases between. Germline lookup yields CDR1 SEHNR and CDR2 FQNEAQ (reference sequence). DNA for the CDR3: TGTGCCAGCAGCCCCCGGGAGCGGAAGTACTTC. Amino acid sequence: CASSPRERKYF.